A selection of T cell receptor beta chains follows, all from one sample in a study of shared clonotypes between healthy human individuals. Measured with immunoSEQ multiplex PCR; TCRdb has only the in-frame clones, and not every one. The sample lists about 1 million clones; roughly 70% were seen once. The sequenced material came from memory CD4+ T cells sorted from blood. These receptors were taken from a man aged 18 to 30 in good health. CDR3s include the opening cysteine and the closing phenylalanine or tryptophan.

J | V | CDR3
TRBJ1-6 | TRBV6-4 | CASSDSTWGRSPLHF
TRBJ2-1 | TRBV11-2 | CASSLAQGANEQFF
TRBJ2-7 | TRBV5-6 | CASSLLDRKVDEQYF
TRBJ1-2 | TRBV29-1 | CSVRGTAVGDYGYTF
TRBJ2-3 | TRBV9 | CASSGGTARTDTQYF
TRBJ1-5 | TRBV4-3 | CASSQDLAVQPQHF
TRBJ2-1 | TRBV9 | CASSVAVSHSSYNEQFF
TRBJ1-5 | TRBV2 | CASRMGEKGPQHF
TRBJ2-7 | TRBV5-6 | CASSPTSGTSEQYF
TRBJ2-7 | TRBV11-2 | CASSLDRRGEQYF
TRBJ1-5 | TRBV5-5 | CASSLGVGALNQPQHF
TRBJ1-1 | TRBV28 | CASGHLTGGRTEAFF
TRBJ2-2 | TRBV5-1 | CASSTGSNTGELFF
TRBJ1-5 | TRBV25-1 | CASSAGFNQPQHF
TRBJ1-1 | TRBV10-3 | CAISADRAKATEAFF
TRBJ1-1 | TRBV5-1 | CASSPRATNTEAFF
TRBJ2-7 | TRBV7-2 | CASSTRALYEQYF
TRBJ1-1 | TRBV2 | CASNMGQWTEAFF
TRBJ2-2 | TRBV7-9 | CASSSNKNTGELFF
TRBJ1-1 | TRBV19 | CASSIEAGVEAFF
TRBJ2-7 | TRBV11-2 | CASSLNDRPGEQYF
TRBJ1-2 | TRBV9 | CASSADHVGGQVGYTF
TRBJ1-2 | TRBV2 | CASSLGQITNYGYTF
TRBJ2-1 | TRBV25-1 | CASSTRTGERGYNEQFF
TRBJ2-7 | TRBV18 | CASSPGHDYEQYF
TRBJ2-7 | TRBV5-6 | CASSSPGQGLSVYEQYF
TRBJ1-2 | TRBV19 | CASSTAGTGNYGYTF
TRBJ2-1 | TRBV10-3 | CAISESTLAGGGEQFF
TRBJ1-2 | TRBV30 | CAWTHWANYGYTF
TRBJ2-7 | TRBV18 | CASSPQLAGVRYEQYF
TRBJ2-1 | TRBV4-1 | CASSQDQGLAGIEQFF
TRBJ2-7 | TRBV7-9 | CASSSETGHEQYF
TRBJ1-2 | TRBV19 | CASSTSTGKVAHGYTF
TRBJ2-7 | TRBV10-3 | CAISERLSGVTYEQYF
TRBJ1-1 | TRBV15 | CATSAPGDTEAFF
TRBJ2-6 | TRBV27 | CASRSGANVLTF
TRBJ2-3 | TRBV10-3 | CAISERGQSTDTQYF
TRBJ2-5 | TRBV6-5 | CASSYSKFGTQYF
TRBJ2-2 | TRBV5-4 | CASSLGSLVVSTGELFF